This TCR beta chain was obtained from a study of regulatory T cells in long-lasting Graves disease (dated by TCRdb to 2020 to 2023). Turning to the overall study: Persistent Graves' disease was defined as persistently positive TSH receptor autoantibodies together with antithyroid drug treatment for over 5 years. Persistent Graves' disease patients were compared with newly diagnosed Graves' disease patients by peripheral blood TCR sequencing and RNA sequencing. A total of about 33 samples were covered by TCR sequencing, comprising roughly 13 persistent and around 20 newly diagnosed Graves' disease patients. In the clinical cohort, patients with persistent Graves' disease had used antithyroid drugs for an average of around 10 years. The study was conducted in China and was registered as a clinical trial. Results and caveats for the whole study, not just this receptor: Compared with newly diagnosed patients, persistent Graves' disease patients had lower TCR Shannon entropy and fewer highly expanded clones, which suggests clonal expansion. The study examined only peripheral blood because the primary lesion, thyroid tissue, could not be accessed. Persistent patients shared more public clonotypes among themselves (around 3,000) than newly diagnosed patients did (nearly 1,000). The authors acknowledged the small sample size as a limitation that may reduce accuracy. Only the TCR beta chain was sequenced and analyzed. Persistent disease showed preferential use of TRBV28, TRBJ1-2 and TRBJ2-5, whereas newly diagnosed disease favored TRBV20-1 and TRBJ2-1.

The sample's time point, from its label and the paper: persistent/refractory GD, antithyroid drugs over 5 years with positive TRAb. For both TCR sequencing and RNA sequencing, RNA was extracted from PBMCs using TRIzol. The diagnosis of Graves' disease was made according to American Thyroid Association guidelines. Patients for the study were recruited at an endocrinology department in Xi'an, China. From each patient, roughly 9 milliliters of peripheral blood was collected into an EDTA anticoagulant tube. Ficoll Paque Plus density gradient separation was used to isolate PBMCs, and no additional T cell sorting was done. RNA quality was checked with an Agilent 2100 Bioanalyzer and agarose gel, and concentration with a NanoDrop 2000. The CDR3 has 13 amino acids, counting the end cysteine and phenylalanine. Only CDR3 DNA remains: 39 bases, in frame from the first base. V and J lose 8 bases and 2 bases, and a span of 10 bases separates them. The germline V gene encodes CDR1 MNHEY and CDR2 SVGEGT.

For this clonotype: Its antigen remains undetermined. Per-base qualities were not stored, and no clone one base away is much larger.

The library was generated by multiplex PCR. Sequencing was performed on an Illumina HiSeq 4000. To build TCR beta libraries, CDR3 regions were amplified by Arm-PCR using iRepertoire HTBI primers. PCR products were gel purified before sequencing. In the authors' own workflow: Gene usage analysis of CDR3 amino acid clonotypes used the approximately 62 TRBV and around 13 TRBJ segments found across samples. COPE and FqMerger were used to merge the filtered high-quality paired reads into contigs. BLAST was used to align contigs to the IMGT TRBV, TRBD and TRBJ reference genes, and CDR3 was defined following IMGT. Clonotypes above 0.1% frequency were classified as highly expanded clones. Shannon entropy was used to measure repertoire diversity, and the Gini coefficient was used to measure V-J evenness. A clonotype found in more than one individual was treated as public. The raw public reads went through TCRdb reprocessing: fastp at Q25, MiXCR clone calling, in-frame beta chains kept. One record per CDR3 amino acid sequence lists the most common genes and DNA. What appears here as the V and J calls and clone size reflects TCRdb's work, not the paper's. The sample table contains about 470,000 distinct CDR3 sequences; only one count was recorded for roughly 21% of them. The top ten hold roughly 6.9% of the sample.

The V and J segments used are TRBV6-2 or TRBV6-3 and TRBJ1-3, with TRBD1 as a weak D call on 5 bases. The receptor was derived from a female donor with Graves disease. The sample was peripheral blood mononuclear cells (PBMCs), taken when the disease was refractory, from a patient treated with antithyroid drugs. The CDR3 reads as follows: CASFKGTGNTIYF. The DNA is TGTGCCAGCTTCAAGGGGACTGGAAACACCATATATTTT.